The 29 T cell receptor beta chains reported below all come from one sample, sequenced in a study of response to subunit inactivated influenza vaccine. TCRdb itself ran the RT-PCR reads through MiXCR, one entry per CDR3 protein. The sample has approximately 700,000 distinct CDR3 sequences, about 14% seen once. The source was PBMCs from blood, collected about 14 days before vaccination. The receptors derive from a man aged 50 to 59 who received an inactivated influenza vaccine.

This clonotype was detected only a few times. CDR3 sequence (DNA): TGTGCCAGCAGCACGGACAGGGCGGAAACCTACAATGAGCAGTTCTTC. Encoded protein: CASSTDRAETYNEQFF. The V gene is TRBV7-6, the J gene TRBJ2-1, with 8 bases matching TRBD1. V shed 5 bases, J shed 2 bases, and the junction held 8 bases outside the gene matches. This CDR3 contains 16 residues. In germline, CDR1 is SGHVS, CDR2 FNYEAQ.

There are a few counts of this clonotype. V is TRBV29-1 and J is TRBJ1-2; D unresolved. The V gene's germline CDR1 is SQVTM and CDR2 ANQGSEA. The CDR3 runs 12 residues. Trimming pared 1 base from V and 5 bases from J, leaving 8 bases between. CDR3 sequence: CSVEAQNYGYTF. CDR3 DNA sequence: TGCAGCGTTGAAGCACAGAATTATGGCTACACCTTC.

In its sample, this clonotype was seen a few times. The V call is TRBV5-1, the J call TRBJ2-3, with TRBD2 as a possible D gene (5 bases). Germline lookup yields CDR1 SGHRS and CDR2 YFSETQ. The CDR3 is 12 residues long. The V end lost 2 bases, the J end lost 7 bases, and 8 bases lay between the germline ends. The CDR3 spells CASSLEGNTQYF. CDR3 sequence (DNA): TGCGCCAGCAGCTTAGAGGGAAATACGCAGTATTTT.

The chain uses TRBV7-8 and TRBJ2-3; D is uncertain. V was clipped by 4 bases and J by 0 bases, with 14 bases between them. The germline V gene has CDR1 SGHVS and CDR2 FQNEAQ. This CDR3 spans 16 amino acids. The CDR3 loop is CASSSLPRTSTDTQYF. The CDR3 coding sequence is TGTGCCAGCAGCTCGCTGCCTCGCACTAGCACAGATACGCAGTATTTT.

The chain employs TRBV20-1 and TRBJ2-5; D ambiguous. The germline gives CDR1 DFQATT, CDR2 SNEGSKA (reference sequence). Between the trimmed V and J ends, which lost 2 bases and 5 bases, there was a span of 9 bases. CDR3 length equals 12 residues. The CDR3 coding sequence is TGCAGTGCTAGACATCCGTCGGAGACCCAGTACTTC. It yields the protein CSARHPSETQYF.

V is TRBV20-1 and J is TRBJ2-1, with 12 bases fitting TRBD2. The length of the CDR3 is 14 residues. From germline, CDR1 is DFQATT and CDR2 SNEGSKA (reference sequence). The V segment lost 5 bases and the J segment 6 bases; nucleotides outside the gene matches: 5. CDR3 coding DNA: TGCAGTGCTGATATGGGACTAGCGGGCAATGAGCAGTTCTTC. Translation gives CSADMGLAGNEQFF.

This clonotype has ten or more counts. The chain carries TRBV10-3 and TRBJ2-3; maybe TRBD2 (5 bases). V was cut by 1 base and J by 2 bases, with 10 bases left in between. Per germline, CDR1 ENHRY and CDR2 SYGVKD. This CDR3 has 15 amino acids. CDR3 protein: CAISEWKRDTDTQYF. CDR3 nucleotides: TGTGCCATCAGTGAGTGGAAACGGGACACAGATACGCAGTATTTT.

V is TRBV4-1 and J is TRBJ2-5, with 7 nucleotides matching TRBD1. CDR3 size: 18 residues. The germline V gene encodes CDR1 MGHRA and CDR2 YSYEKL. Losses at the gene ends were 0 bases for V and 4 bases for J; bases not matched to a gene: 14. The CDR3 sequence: CASSQESGTEIYGETQYF. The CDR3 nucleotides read TGCGCCAGCAGCCAAGAAAGTGGGACAGAAATTTATGGAGAGACCCAGTACTTC.

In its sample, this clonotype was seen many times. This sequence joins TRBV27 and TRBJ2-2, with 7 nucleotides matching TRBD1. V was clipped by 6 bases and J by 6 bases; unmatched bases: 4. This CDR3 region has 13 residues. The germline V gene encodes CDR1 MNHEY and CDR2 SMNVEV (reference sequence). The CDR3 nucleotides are TGTGCCAGCAGGAACAGGGGCGCCGGGGAGCTGTTTTTT. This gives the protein CASRNRGAGELFF.

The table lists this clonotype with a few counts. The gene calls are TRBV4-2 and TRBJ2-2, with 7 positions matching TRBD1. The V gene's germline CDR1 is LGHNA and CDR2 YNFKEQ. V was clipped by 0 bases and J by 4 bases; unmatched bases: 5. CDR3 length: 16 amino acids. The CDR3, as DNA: TGTGCCAGCAGCCAAGATCGACAGGGCGCCACCGGGGAGCTGTTTTTT. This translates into CASSQDRQGATGELFF.

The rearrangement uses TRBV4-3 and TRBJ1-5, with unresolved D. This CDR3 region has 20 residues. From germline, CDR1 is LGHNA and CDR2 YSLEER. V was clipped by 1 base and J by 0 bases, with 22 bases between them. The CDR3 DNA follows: TGCGCCAGCAGCCAAGGGATGAGGTACATAGAGAGTAATAGCAATCAGCCCCAGCATTTT. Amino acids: CASSQGMRYIESNSNQPQHF.

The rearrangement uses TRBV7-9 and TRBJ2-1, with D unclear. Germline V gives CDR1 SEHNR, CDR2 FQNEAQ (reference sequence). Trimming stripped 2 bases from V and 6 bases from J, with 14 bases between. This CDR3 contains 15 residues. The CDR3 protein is CASSLPPQPPNEQFF. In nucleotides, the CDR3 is TGTGCCAGCAGCTTACCGCCCCAGCCCCCCAATGAGCAGTTCTTC.

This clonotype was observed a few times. The CDR3 DNA sequence: TGTGCCAGCAGCCGCAGAGAACCCGGGACAACGAACACCGGGGAGCTGTTTTTT. Amino acid sequence: CASSRREPGTTNTGELFF. The gene calls are TRBV11-2 and TRBJ2-2; a weak D match, TRBD1 (6 bases). The germline V gene encodes CDR1 SGHAT and CDR2 FQNNGV. V lost 5 bases, J lost 0 bases, and 19 bases lay in between. The CDR3 spans 18 residues.

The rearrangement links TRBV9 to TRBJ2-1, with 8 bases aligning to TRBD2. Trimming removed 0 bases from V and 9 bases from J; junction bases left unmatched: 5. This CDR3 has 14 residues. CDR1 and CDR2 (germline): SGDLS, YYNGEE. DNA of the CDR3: TGTGCCAGCAGCGTAGCGGGGGGGCCTTTTGAGCAGTTCTTC. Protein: CASSVAGGPFEQFF.

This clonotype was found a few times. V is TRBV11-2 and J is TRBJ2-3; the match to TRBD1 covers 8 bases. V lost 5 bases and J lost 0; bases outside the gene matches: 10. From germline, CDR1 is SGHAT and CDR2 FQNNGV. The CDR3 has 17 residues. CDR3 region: CASSRASGGRSTDTQYF. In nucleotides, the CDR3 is TGTGCCAGCAGCCGTGCCTCAGGGGGCCGGAGCACAGATACGCAGTATTTT.

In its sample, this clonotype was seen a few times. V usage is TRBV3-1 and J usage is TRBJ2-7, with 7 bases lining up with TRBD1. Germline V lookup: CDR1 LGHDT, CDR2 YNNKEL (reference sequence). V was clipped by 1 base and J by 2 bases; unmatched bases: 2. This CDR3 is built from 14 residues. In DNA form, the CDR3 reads TGTGCCAGCAGCCAAGCGGGACAGCCCTACGAGCAGTACTTC. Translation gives CASSQAGQPYEQYF.

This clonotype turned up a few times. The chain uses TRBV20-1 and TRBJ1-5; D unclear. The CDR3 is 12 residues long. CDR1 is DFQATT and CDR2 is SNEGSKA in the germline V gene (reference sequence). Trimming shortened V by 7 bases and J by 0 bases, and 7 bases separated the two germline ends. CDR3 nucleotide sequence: TGCAGTGGCGGTTATAGCAATCAGCCCCAGCATTTT. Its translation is CSGGYSNQPQHF.

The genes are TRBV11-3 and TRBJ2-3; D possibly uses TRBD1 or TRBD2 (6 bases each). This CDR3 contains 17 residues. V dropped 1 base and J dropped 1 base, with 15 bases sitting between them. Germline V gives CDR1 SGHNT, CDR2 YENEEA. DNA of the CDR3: TGTGCCAGCAGCTTAGCCGGGTGGGGGGCCGGCACAGATACGCAGTATTTT. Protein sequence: CASSLAGWGAGTDTQYF.

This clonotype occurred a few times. The CDR3 region has the DNA TGTGCCAGCAGCCCAGGTTTCACCCACGAGCAGTACTTC. Protein: CASSPGFTHEQYF. V is TRBV7-9 and J is TRBJ2-7; no clear D. The ends were cut back, 5 bases at V and 5 bases at J, with 13 bases in the middle. CDR3 length equals 13 residues. Germline values: CDR1 SEHNR, CDR2 FQNEAQ (reference sequence).

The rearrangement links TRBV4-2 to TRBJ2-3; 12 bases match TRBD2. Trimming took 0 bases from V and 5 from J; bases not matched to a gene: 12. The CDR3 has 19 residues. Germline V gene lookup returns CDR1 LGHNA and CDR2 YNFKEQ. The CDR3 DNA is TGTGCCAGCAGCCAAGAGGGGCCGGGACTAGCGGGCGAGCAAGATACGCAGTATTTT. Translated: CASSQEGPGLAGEQDTQYF.

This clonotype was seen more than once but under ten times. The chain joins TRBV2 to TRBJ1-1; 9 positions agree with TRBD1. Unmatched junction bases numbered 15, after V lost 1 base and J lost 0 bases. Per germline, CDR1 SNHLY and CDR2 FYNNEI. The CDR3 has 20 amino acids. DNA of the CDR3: TGTGCCAGCAGTGAAGGCCCTCCCGGGACAGGGTATGGGGTGAACACTGAAGCTTTCTTT. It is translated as CASSEGPPGTGYGVNTEAFF.

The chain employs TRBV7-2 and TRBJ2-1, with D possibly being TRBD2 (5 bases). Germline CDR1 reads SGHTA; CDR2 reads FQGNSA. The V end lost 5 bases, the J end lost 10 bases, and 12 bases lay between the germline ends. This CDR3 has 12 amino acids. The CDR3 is CASSPGDSEQFF. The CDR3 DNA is TGTGCCAGCAGCCCCGGGGATAGCGAGCAGTTCTTC.

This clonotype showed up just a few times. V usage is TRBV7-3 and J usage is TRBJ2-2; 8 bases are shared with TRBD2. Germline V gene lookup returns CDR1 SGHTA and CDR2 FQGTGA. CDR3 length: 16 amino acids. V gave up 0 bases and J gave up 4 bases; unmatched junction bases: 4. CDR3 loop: CASSLTVAGPTGELFF. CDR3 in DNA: TGTGCCAGCAGCTTAACGGTAGCGGGACCCACCGGGGAGCTGTTTTTT.

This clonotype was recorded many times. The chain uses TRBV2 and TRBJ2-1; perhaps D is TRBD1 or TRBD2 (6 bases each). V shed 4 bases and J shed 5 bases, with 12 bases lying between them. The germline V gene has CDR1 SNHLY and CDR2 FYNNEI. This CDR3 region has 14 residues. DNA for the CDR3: TGTGCCAGCAGTGTGGGGGGCCCCCACAATGAGCAGTTCTTC. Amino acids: CASSVGGPHNEQFF.

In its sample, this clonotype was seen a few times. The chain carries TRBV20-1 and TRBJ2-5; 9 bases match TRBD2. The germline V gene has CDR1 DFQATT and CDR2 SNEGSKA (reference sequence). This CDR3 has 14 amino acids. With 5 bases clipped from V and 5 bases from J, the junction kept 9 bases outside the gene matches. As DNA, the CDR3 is TGCAGTGCTCGGGAGCGGGGGGCGCTGGAGACCCAGTACTTC. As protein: CSARERGALETQYF.

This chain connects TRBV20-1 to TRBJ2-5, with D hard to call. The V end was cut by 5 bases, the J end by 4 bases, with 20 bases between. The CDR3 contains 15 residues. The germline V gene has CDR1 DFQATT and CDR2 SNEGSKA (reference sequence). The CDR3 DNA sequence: TGCAGTGCTTACTCGACAAGGATAGAGAGAGAGACCCAGTACTTC. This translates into CSAYSTRIERETQYF.

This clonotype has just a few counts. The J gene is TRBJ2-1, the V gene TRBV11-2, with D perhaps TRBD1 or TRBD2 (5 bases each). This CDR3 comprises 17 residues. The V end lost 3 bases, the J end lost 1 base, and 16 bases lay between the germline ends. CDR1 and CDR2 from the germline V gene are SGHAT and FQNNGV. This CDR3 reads CASSLVPGGVSYNEQFF. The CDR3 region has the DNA TGTGCCAGCAGCTTGGTCCCTGGGGGAGTTTCCTACAATGAGCAGTTCTTC.

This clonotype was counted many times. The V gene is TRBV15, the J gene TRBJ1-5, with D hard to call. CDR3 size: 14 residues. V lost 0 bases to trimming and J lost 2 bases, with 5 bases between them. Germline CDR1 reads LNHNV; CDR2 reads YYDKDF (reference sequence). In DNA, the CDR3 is TGTGCCACCAGCAGAGATCAAGGCAATCAGCCCCAGCATTTT. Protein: CATSRDQGNQPQHF.

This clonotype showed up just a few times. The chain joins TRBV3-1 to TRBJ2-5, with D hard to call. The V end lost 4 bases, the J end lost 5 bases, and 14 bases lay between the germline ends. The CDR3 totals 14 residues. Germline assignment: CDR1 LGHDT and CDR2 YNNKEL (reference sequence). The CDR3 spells CASSPGHISETQYF. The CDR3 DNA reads TGTGCCAGCAGCCCTGGCCACATATCGGAGACCCAGTACTTC.